Described below is a single T cell receptor (beta chain) sequence and its context. The entry originates in a study of blood T cell repertoires in COVID-19. During active infection, Seattle patients enrolled and were then monitored through disease. Only in-frame clones appear in the TCRdb table, and some are missing; sequencing was by immunoSEQ multiplex PCR. The sample shows about 55,000 clones, over 80% of them seen only once. The germline V gene encodes CDR1 DFQATT and CDR2 SNEGSKA (reference sequence). The CDR3 contains 14 residues. V lost 3 bases to trimming and J lost 3 bases, with 13 bases between them.

The sample consisted of peripheral blood. The sequence derives from a man between 35 and 55 years old with COVID-19, enrolled during active disease. The V and J genes are TRBV20-1 and TRBJ2-3; D unresolved. The CDR3 here is CSASDFLATDTQYF. As DNA, the CDR3 is TGCAGTGCTAGTGATTTTTTAGCAACAGATACGCAGTATTTT.